This entry lists 2 T cell receptor beta chains sequenced from one sample in a study of blood T cell repertoires in COVID-19. Sequenced by immunoSEQ multiplex PCR; TCRdb stores in-frame clones only, minus some. The table includes fewer than 600,000 clones, about 88% detected once. The sequencing sample was made of peripheral blood. Receptors originate from a man younger than 35 with COVID-19, enrolled during active disease.

This clone came up a few times. The chain has TRBV7-9 and TRBJ2-3, with D uncertain. The CDR3 is made up of 11 amino acids. CDR1 and CDR2 from the germline V gene are SEHNR and FQNEAQ (reference sequence). Trimming took off 5 bases at V and 3 bases at J, with 3 bases between the two ends. As DNA, the CDR3 is TGTGCCAGCAGCCTTACAGATACGCAGTATTTT. Its protein product is CASSLTDTQYF.

Note on this clone: Other DNA sequences in the same sample also yield this CDR3. The CDR3 sequence is CASSLSSYNEQFF. The CDR3 DNA reads as TGTGCCAGCTCACTCAGCTCCTACAATGAGCAGTTCTTC. The rearrangement links TRBV18 to TRBJ2-1; the D is unclear. Per germline, CDR1 KGHSH and CDR2 LQKENI. This CDR3 has 13 amino acids. V shed 4 bases and J shed 0 bases, with 4 bases lying between them.